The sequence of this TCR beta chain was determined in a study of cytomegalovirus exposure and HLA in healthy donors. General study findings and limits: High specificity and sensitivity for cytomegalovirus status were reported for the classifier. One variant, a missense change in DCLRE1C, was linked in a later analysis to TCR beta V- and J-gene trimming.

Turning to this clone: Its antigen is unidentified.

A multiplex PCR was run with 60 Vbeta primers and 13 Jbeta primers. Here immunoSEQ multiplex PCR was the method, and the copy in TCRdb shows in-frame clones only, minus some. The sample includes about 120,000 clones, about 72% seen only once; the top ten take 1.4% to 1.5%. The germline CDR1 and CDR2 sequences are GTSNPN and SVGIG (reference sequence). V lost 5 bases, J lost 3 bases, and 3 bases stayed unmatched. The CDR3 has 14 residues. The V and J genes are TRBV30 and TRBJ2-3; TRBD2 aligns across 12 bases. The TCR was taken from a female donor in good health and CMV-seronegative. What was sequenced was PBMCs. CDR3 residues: CAWSSGRATDTQYF. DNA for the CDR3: TGTGCCTGGTCTAGCGGGAGGGCGACAGATACGCAGTATTTT.